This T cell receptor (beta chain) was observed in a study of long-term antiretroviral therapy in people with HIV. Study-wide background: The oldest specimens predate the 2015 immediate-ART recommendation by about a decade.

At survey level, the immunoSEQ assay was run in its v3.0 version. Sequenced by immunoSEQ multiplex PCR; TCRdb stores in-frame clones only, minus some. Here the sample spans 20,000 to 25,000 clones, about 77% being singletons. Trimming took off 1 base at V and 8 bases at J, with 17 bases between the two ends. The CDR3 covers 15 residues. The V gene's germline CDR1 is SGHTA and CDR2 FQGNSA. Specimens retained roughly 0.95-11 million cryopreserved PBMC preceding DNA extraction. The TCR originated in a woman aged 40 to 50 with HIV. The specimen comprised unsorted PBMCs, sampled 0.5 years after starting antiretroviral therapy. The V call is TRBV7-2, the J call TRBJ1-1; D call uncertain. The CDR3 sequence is CASSLGSPGLSEAFF. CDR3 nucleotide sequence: TGTGCCAGCAGCTTAGGCTCACCGGGCCTATCCGAAGCTTTCTTT.